The subject of this entry is one TCR beta chain. This record comes from a study of blood T cell repertoires in COVID-19. Study context: From T cells, B-cell-depleted T cells, or PBMCs came the material, which was cDNA or gDNA.

Per germline, CDR1 SGHTA and CDR2 FQGNSA. The CDR3 contains 12 residues. Deletions cut 7 bases from V and 5 bases from J, with 10 bases between. Original analysis: Researchers report that nucleated cell counts were estimated from reference gene primer amplification. The table came from immunoSEQ multiplex PCR; TCRdb's copy has only in-frame clones and leaves some out. The D gene and trimming were derived from the DNA, and the V and J assignments and clone size from that table. The repertoire holds a few hundred thousand clones, with 87% as singletons. The sequencing sample was made of peripheral blood. This receptor was taken from a man younger than 35 with active or convalescent COVID-19. The V gene is TRBV7-2, the J gene TRBJ2-3; D unresolved. The chain's CDR3 is CASTFRIDTQYF. The CDR3 coding sequence is TGTGCCAGCACCTTCAGGATAGATACGCAGTATTTT. The whole variable domain, remainder taken from reference TRBV7-2 and TRBJ2-3, is GAGVSQSPSNKVTEKGKDVELRCDPISGHTALYWYRQSLGQGLEFLIYFQGNSAPDKSGLPSDRFSAERTGGSVSTLTIQRTQQEDSAVYLCASTFRIDTQYFGPGTRLTVL.